Following are 13 T cell receptor beta chains from one sample sequenced in a study of T cell clones after liver transplantation. Produced via immunoSEQ multiplex PCR; TCRdb's table is partial and in-frame only. The sample has tens of thousands of clones; roughly two thirds are singletons. Sequencing used CD4+ T cells from blood, obtained before liver transplant. Every receptor here comes from a human donor who received a liver transplant.

In this sample, this clone turned up once. The rearrangement uses TRBV7-8 and TRBJ1-5; D gene ambiguous. Trimming took off 5 bases at V and 0 bases at J, with 11 bases between the two ends. This CDR3 contains 15 residues. Germline CDR1 reads SGHVS; CDR2 reads FQNEAQ. DNA of the CDR3: TGTGCCAGCAGCCCCTCGGGTTATAGCAATCAGCCCCAGCATTTT. This codes for CASSPSGYSNQPQHF.

The chain uses TRBV19 and TRBJ1-5, with D uncertain. Per germline, CDR1 LNHDA and CDR2 SQIVND (reference sequence). Trimming removed 1 base at V and 0 bases at J, with 7 bases between. The length of the CDR3 is 15 residues. For the CDR3, the DNA is TGTGCCAGTAGTATAGGACATACTAGCAATCAGCCCCAGCATTTT. Its protein is CASSIGHTSNQPQHF.

V and J are TRBV6-1 and TRBJ2-2, with TRBD2 as a possible D gene (7 bases). The CDR3 totals 15 residues. Germline CDR1 MNHNS, CDR2 SASEGT. The germline V and J ends were trimmed by 7 bases and 4 bases, with 16 bases remaining between them. For the CDR3, the DNA is TGTGCCAGCATACTTCCCGGGGGGCGCACCGGGGAGCTGTTTTTT. Residues: CASILPGGRTGELFF.

The chain uses TRBV16 and TRBJ1-2, with 7 positions matching TRBD1. Trimming took 4 bases from V and 5 from J; bases not matched to a gene: 10. CDR3 length equals 15 residues. CDR1 is KGHSY and CDR2 is FQNENV in the germline V gene. Written as DNA, the CDR3 is TGTGCCAGCAGCCCCCGGACAGGCGTGAATTATGGCTACACCTTC. As protein: CASSPRTGVNYGYTF.

This chain joins TRBV13 and TRBJ1-3; tentative D call: TRBD1 (5 bases). This CDR3 region has 17 residues. CDR1 is PRHDT, CDR2 FYEKMQ, per germline (reference sequence). V was pared by 3 bases and J by 0 bases, with 15 bases between. CDR3 sequence (DNA): TGTGCCAGCAGCTTTTTTCCCGGGACTGGCTCTGGAAACACCATATATTTT. Amino acid sequence: CASSFFPGTGSGNTIYF. Full variable domain (rest looked up from reference TRBV13 and TRBJ1-3): AAGVIQSPRHLIKEKRETATLKCYPIPRHDTVYWYQQGPGQDPQFLISFYEKMQSDKGSIPDRFSAQQFSDYHSELNMSSLELGDSALYFCASSFFPGTGSGNTIYFGEGSWLTVV.

This rearrangement joins TRBV5-6 to TRBJ2-2, with 11 bases lining up with TRBD2. The CDR3 consists of 15 residues. Germline CDR1 reads SGHDT; CDR2 reads YYEEEE. Trimming removed 2 bases from V and 4 bases from J; junction bases left unmatched: 1. CDR3 amino acids: CASSFSGGATGELFF. DNA for the CDR3: TGTGCCAGCAGCTTTAGCGGGGGGGCCACCGGGGAGCTGTTTTTT.

This chain uses TRBV25-1 with TRBJ1-2; D may be TRBD1 (6 bases). Per the germline V gene, CDR1 is MGHDK and CDR2 is SYGVNS. V lost 6 bases and J 7 bases, leaving 15 bases between the germline ends. The CDR3 is 13 amino acids. CDR3 coding DNA: TGTGCCAGCAGCTCGACAGGCGATGGTGGCTACACCTTC. It encodes CASSSTGDGGYTF.

The CDR3 loop reads CASSDRGNTEAFF. In DNA, the CDR3 is TGTGCCAGCAGTGACAGGGGCAACACTGAAGCTTTCTTT. The chain is built from TRBV28 and TRBJ1-1; 8 bases agree with TRBD1. In germline, CDR1 is MDHEN, CDR2 SYDVKM. The CDR3 totals 13 residues. V shed 5 bases, J shed 2 bases, and the junction held 1 base outside the gene matches.

The CDR3 here is CASSLLGPGVNSYGYTF. The CDR3 coding sequence is TGTGCCAGCAGCTTATTAGGGCCAGGGGTCAACTCTTATGGCTACACCTTC. V is TRBV7-2 and J is TRBJ1-2, with D tentatively TRBD1 (6 bases). This CDR3 contains 17 residues. V was cut by 2 bases and J by 5 bases, with 21 bases left in between. Germline V gene sequence: CDR1 SGHTA, CDR2 FQGNSA.

This clone was observed a handful of times. This rearrangement joins TRBV28 to TRBJ1-6, with D possibly being TRBD1 (6 bases). Germline V gene lookup returns CDR1 MDHEN and CDR2 SYDVKM. This CDR3 comprises 15 residues. Trimming left V 6 bases short and J 5 bases short, with 14 bases between. The CDR3 is CASRDTGYHNSPLHF. The CDR3 nucleotides are TGTGCCAGCAGGGATACAGGGTACCATAATTCACCCCTCCACTTT.

This clone was detected many times. The V gene is TRBV18, the J gene TRBJ2-7, with 10 bases lining up with TRBD1. CDR3 length: 14 residues. The J segment lost 6 bases and the V segment lost 6 bases, leaving 8 bases of the junction unmatched. In germline, CDR1 is KGHSH, CDR2 LQKENI. The CDR3 coding sequence is TGTGCCAGCTCTAGGGACAGGGGTGCGGGCGAGCAGTACTTC. Translation: CASSRDRGAGEQYF. The full variable domain, its missing parts supplied by reference TRBV18 and TRBJ2-7, is NAGVMQNPRHLVRRRGQEARLRCSPMKGHSHVYWYRQLPEEGLKFMVYLQKENIIDESGMPKERFSAEFPKEGPSILRIQQVVRGDSAAYFCASSRDRGAGEQYFGPGTRLTVT.

This clone was detected only a few times. Other nucleotide sequences in the sample specify the same CDR3. The J gene is TRBJ2-7, the V gene TRBV2; 12 nucleotides align to TRBD1. The V gene's germline CDR1 is SNHLY and CDR2 FYNNEI. Trimming at V came to 6 bases and at J to 4 bases, leaving 7 bases not matched to a gene. This CDR3 has 15 residues. Here the CDR3 reads CASSGGTGGLYEQYF. CDR3 DNA sequence: TGTGCCAGCAGCGGCGGGACAGGGGGCTTATACGAGCAGTACTTC.

The rearrangement joins TRBV30 to TRBJ1-2, with D possibly TRBD1 on 5 matching bases. The CDR3 is 13 amino acids. Germline V gene data show CDR1 as GTSNPN and CDR2 as SVGIG (reference sequence). Trimming cost V 0 bases and J 8 bases, with 13 bases left between them. The CDR3 is CAWSVQDSTGYTF. DNA of the CDR3: TGTGCCTGGAGTGTACAGGATTCCACCGGCTACACCTTC.